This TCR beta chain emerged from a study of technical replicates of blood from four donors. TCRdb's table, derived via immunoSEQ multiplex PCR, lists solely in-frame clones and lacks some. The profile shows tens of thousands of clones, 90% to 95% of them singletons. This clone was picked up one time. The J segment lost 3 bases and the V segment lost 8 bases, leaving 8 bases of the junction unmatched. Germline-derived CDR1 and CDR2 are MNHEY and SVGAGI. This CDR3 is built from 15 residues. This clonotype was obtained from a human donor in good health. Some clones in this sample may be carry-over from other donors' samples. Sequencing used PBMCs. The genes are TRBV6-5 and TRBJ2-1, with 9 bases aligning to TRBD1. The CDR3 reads CASGGGGQGYNEQFF. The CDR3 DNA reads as TGTGCCAGCGGAGGAGGGGGACAGGGCTACAATGAGCAGTTCTTC.